The TCR beta chain under discussion was sequenced for a study of blood T cells in healthy people across ages. CDR3 size: 14 residues. Trimming removed 5 bases at V and 4 bases at J, with 14 bases between. As to this clonotype: Its antigen is as yet unknown.

Sample-barcoded 5' priming and a J-beta primer mix drove a second PCR of about 6 to 12 cycles. Each CDR3 protein is one row after TCRdb ran MiXCR on the 5' RACE reads. The sample lists roughly 680,000 distinct CDR3 sequences, approximately 52% seen once, with approximately 13% in the top ten. Study-wide results and limits: Older age coincided with a roughly linear decline in TCR beta diversity per million T cells. With donor CMV status unknown, expanded clonotype changes were possibly confounded.

The V gene is TRBV12-3 or TRBV12-4, the J gene TRBJ1-2, with D possibly being TRBD1 (6 bases). The source of this sequence is a woman of 80 years or more in good health. Sequencing input: blood. This CDR3 reads CASSIRQEGYGYTF. The CDR3, as DNA: TGTGCCAGCAGTATTAGACAGGAGGGCTATGGCTACACCTTC.